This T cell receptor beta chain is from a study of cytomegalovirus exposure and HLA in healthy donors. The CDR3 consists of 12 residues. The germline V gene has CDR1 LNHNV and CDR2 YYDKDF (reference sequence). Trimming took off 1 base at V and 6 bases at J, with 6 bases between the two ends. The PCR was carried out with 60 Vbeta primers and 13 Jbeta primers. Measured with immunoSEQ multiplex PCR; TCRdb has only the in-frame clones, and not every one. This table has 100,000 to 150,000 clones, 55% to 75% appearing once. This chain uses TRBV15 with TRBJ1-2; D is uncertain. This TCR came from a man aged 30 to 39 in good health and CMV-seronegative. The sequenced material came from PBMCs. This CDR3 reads CATSRVRDGYTF. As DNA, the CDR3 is TGTGCCACCAGCAGAGTGAGGGATGGCTACACCTTC.